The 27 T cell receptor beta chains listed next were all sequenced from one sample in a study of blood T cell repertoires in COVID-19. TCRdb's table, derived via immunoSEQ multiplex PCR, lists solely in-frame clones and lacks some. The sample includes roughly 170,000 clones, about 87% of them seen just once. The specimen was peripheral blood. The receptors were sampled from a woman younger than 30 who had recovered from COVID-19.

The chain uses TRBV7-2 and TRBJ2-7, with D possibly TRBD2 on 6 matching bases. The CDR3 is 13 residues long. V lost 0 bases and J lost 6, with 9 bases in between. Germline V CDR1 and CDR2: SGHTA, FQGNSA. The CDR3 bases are TGTGCCAGCAGCTTAGCGGGGGGAGTCGAGCAGTACTTC. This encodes CASSLAGGVEQYF. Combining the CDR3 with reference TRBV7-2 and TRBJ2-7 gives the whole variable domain GAGVSQSPSNKVTEKGKDVELRCDPISGHTALYWYRQSLGQGLEFLIYFQGNSAPDKSGLPSDRFSAERTGGSVSTLTIQRTQQEDSAVYLCASSLAGGVEQYFGPGTRLTVT.

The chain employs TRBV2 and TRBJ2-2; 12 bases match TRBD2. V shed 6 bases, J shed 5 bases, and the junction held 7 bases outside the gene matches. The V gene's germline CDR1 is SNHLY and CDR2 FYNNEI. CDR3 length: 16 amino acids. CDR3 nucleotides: TGTGCCAGCAGGTTCAGACTAGCGGGAGTAACCGGGGAGCTGTTTTTT. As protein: CASRFRLAGVTGELFF. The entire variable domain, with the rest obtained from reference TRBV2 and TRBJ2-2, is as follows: EPEVTQTPSHQVTQMGQEVILRCVPISNHLYFYWYRQILGQKVEFLVSFYNNEISEKSEIFDDQFSVERPDGSNFTLKIRSTKLEDSAMYFCASRFRLAGVTGELFFGEGSRLTVL.

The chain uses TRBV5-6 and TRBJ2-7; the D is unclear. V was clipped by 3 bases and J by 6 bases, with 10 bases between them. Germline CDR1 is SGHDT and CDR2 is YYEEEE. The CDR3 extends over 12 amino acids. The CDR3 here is CASSSSPGEQYF. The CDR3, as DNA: TGTGCCAGCAGCTCAAGCCCGGGCGAGCAGTACTTC.

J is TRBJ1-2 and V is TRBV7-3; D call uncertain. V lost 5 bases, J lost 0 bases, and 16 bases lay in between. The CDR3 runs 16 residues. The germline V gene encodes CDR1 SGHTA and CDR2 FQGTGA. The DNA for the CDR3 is TGTGCCAGCAGCCCATCCCCCTCGGGTGCTAACTATGGCTACACCTTC. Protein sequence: CASSPSPSGANYGYTF.

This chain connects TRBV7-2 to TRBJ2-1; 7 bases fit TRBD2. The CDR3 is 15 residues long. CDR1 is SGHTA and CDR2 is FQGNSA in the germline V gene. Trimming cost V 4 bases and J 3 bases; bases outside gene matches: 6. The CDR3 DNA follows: TGTGCCAGCAGCTCGCGACTAGCCTACTACAATGAGCAGTTCTTC. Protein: CASSSRLAYYNEQFF.

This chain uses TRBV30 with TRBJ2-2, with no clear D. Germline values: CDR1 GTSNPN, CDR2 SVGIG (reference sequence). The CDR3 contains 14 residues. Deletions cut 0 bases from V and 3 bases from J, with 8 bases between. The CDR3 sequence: CAWSVQRDTGELFF. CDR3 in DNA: TGTGCCTGGAGTGTACAACGGGACACCGGGGAGCTGTTTTTT.

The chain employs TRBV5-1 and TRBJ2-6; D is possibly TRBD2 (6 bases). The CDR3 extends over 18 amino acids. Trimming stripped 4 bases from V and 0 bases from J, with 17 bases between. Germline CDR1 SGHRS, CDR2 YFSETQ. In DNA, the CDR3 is TGCGCCAGCAGCCTGGCTATGGGGGGAAGCTCTGGGGCCAACGTCCTGACTTTC. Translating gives CASSLAMGGSSGANVLTF.

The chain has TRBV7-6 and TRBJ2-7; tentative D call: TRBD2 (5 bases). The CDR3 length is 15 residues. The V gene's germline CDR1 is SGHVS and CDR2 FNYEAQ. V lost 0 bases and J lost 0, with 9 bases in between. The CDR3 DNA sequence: TGTGCCAGCAGCTTAGCGGGGAGCGCCTCCTACGAGCAGTACTTC. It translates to CASSLAGSASYEQYF.

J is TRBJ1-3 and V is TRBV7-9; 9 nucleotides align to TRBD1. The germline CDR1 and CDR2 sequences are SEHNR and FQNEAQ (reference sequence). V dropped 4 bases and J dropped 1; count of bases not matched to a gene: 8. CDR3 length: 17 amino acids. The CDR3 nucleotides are TGTGCCAGCAGCTGGGGGACAGGGAGCCCTTCTGGAAACACCATATATTTT. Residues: CASSWGTGSPSGNTIYF.

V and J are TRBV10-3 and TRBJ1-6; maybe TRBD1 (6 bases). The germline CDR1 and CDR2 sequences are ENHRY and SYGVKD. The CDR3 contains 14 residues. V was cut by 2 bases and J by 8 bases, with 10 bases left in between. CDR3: CAISEQGPDSPLHF. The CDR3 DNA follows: TGTGCCATCAGTGAGCAGGGGCCCGATTCACCCCTCCACTTT.

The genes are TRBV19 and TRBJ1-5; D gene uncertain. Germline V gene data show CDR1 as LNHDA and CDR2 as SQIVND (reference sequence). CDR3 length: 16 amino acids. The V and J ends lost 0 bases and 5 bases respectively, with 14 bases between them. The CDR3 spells CASSIDHYRGYQPQHF. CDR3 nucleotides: TGTGCCAGTAGTATAGACCATTATCGGGGATATCAGCCCCAGCATTTT.

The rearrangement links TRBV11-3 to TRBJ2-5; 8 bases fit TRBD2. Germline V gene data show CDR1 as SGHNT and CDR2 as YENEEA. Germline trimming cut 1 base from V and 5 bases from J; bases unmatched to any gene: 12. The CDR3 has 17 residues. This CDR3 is CASSLGPRGGPRETQYF. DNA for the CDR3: TGTGCCAGCAGCTTAGGACCCCGGGGGGGGCCCCGGGAGACCCAGTACTTC.

The CDR3 spells CASSERGGYYGYTF. The DNA of the CDR3 is TGTGCCAGCAGTGAAAGGGGGGGGTACTATGGCTACACCTTC. The V call is TRBV6-1, the J call TRBJ1-2; D possibly corresponds to TRBD1 (6 bases). The CDR3 is made up of 14 amino acids. Germline CDR1 and CDR2: MNHNS and SASEGT. The V end was cut by 2 bases, the J end by 3 bases, with 10 bases between.

The DNA of the CDR3 is TGTGCCAGTAGTGAAGTGGGGGCATGGACTGAAGCTTTCTTT. The encoded protein is CASSEVGAWTEAFF. The genes are TRBV19 and TRBJ1-1; perhaps TRBD1 as D (6 bases). The CDR3 has 14 residues. V lost 5 bases to trimming and J lost 5 bases, with 15 bases between them. Germline CDR1 is LNHDA and CDR2 is SQIVND (reference sequence).

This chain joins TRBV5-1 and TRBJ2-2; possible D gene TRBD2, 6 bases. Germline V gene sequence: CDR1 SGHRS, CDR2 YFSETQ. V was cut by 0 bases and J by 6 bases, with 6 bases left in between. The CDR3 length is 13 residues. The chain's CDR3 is CASSLGGAGELFF. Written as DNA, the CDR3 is TGCGCCAGCAGCTTGGGGGGGGCCGGGGAGCTGTTTTTT. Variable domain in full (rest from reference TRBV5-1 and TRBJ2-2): KAGVTQTPRYLIKTRGQQVTLSCSPISGHRSVSWYQQTPGQGLQFLFEYFSETQRNKGNFPGRFSGRQFSNSRSEMNVSTLELGDSALYLCASSLGGAGELFFGEGSRLTVL.

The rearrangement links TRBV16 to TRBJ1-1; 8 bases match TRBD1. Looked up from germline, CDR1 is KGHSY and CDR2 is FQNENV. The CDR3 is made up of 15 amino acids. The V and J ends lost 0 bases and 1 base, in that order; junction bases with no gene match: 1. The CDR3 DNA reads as TGTGCCAGCAGCCAATCCGGGACAGGGAACACTGAAGCTTTCTTT. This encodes CASSQSGTGNTEAFF.

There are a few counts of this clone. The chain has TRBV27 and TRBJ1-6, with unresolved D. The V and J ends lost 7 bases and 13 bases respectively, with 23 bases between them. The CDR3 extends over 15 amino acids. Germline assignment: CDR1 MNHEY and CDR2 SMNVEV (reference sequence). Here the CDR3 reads CASKSPYRETSPLHF. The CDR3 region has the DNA TGTGCCAGCAAATCCCCATACCGGGAAACCTCCCCCCTCCACTTT.

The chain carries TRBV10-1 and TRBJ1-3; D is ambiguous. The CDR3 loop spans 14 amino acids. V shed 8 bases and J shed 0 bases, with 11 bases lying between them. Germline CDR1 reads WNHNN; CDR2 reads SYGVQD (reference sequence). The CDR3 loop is CASLKHSSGNTIYF. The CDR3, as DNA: TGCGCCAGCCTCAAACACAGCTCTGGAAACACCATATATTTT.

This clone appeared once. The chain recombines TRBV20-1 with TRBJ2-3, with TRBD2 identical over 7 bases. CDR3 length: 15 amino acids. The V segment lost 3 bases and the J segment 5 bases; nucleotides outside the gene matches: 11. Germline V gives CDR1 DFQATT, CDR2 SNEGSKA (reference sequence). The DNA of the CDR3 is TGCAGTGCTAGTTACCGGGAGGCCGGTGGAGATACGCAGTATTTT. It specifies CSASYREAGGDTQYF.

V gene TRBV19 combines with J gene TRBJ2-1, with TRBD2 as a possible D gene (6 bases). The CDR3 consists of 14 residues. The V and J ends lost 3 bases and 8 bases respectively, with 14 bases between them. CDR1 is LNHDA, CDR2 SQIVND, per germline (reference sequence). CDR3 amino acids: CASSMELALDEQFF. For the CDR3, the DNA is TGTGCCAGTAGTATGGAACTAGCCCTAGATGAGCAGTTCTTC. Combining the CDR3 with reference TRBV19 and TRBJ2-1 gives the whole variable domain DGGITQSPKYLFRKEGQNVTLSCEQNLNHDAMYWYRQDPGQGLRLIYYSQIVNDFQKGDIAEGYSVSREKKESFPLTVTSAQKNPTAFYLCASSMELALDEQFFGPGTRLTVL.

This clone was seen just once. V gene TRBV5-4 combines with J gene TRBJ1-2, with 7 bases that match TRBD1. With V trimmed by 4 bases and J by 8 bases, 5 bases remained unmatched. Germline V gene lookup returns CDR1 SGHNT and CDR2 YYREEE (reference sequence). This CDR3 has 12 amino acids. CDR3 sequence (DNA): TGTGCCAGCAGCATGGACAGGTTGGGCTACACCTTC. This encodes CASSMDRLGYTF.

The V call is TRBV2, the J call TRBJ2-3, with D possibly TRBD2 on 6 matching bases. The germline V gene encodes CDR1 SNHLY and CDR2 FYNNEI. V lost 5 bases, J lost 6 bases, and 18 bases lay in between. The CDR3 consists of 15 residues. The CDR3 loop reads CASSWDRGGMDTQYF. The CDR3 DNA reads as TGTGCCAGCAGTTGGGACCGCGGAGGGATGGATACGCAGTATTTT.

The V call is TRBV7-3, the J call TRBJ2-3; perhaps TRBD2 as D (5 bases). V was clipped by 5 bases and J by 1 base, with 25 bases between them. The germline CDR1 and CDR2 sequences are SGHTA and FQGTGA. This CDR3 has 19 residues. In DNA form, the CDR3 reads TGTGCCAGCAGCGGTGCCTTGAGCCCCGGGCGGGCCCGCACAGATACGCAGTATTTT. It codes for CASSGALSPGRARTDTQYF.

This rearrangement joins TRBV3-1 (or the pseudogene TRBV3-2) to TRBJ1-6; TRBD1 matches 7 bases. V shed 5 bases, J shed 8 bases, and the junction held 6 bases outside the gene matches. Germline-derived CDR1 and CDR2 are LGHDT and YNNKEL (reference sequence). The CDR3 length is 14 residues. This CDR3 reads CASSYRDSYSPLHF. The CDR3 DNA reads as TGTGCCAGCAGCTACCGGGACAGCTATTCACCCCTCCACTTT.

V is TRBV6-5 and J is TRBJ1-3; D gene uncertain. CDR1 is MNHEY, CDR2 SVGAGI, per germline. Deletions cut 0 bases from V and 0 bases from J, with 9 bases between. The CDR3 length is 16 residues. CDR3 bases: TGTGCCAGCAGTTACTCACCTGCCAGCTCTGGAAACACCATATATTTT. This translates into CASSYSPASSGNTIYF.

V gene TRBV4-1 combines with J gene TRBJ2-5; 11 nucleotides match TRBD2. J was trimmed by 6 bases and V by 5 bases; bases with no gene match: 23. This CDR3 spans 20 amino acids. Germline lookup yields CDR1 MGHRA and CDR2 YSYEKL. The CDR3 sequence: CASSFGPSGGPDPGRKTQYF. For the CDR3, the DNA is TGCGCCAGCAGCTTTGGTCCTAGCGGGGGGCCTGATCCCGGGAGAAAGACCCAGTACTTC.

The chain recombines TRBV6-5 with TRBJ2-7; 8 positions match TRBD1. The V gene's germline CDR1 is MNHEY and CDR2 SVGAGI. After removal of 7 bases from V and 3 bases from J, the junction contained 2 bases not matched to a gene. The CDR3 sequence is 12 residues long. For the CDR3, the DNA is TGTGCCAGCAATGGACAGGGCTACGAGCAGTACTTC. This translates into CASNGQGYEQYF.